The 3 T cell receptor beta chains below all came from one sample that was sequenced in a study of cytomegalovirus exposure and HLA in healthy donors. Some clones are missing from TCRdb's copy, which holds only in-frame ones; the method was immunoSEQ multiplex PCR. The sample carries a few hundred thousand clones, 75% to 95% recorded once. What was sequenced was PBMCs. The receptors stem from a woman aged 18-30 years in good health and CMV-seronegative.

The genes are TRBV7-2 and TRBJ1-5; TRBD1 might be the D (5 bases). The germline CDR1 and CDR2 sequences are SGHTA and FQGNSA. V gave up 1 base and J gave up 5 bases, with 18 bases separating them. The CDR3 loop spans 17 amino acids. The CDR3 DNA sequence: TGTGCCAGCAGCTTAGGAGCAGGGATCGTGATAGATCAGCCCCAGCATTTT. Translating gives CASSLGAGIVIDQPQHF.

The J gene is TRBJ2-7, the V gene TRBV28; TRBD2 matches 9 bases. From germline, CDR1 is MDHEN and CDR2 SYDVKM. This CDR3 has 16 amino acids. V dropped 3 bases and J dropped 5; count of bases not matched to a gene: 11. CDR3 in DNA: TGTGCCAGCAGTTTCGTATTGTTATTAGCGGGGGACGAGCAGTACTTC. Residues: CASSFVLLLAGDEQYF.

This clone was counted a single time. The gene calls are TRBV5-4 and TRBJ2-7; D may be TRBD1 (5 bases). The germline V and J ends were trimmed by 3 bases and 2 bases, with 12 bases remaining between them. This CDR3 region has 14 residues. CDR1 and CDR2 (germline): SGHNT, YYREEE (reference sequence). The DNA for the CDR3 is TGTGCCAGCAGCTCCCCGGACAAGACCTACGAGCAGTACTTC. Protein: CASSSPDKTYEQYF. Combining the CDR3 with reference TRBV5-4 and TRBJ2-7 gives the whole variable domain ETGVTQSPTHLIKTRGQQVTLRCSSQSGHNTVSWYQQALGQGPQFIFQYYREEENGRGNFPPRFSGLQFPNYSSELNVNALELDDSALYLCASSSPDKTYEQYFGPGTRLTVT.